This T cell receptor beta chain was captured in a study of cytomegalovirus exposure and HLA in healthy donors. Study at large: Samples from HLA-typed donors yielded around 85 million unique TCRs in an early data release. The Caucasian-associated ancestry cluster held over 65% of under 450 genotyped donors.

In the PCR, 60 Vbeta and 13 Jbeta primers were used. Measured with immunoSEQ multiplex PCR; TCRdb has only the in-frame clones, and not every one. The sample records some 110,000 clones, over 65% being singletons. Germline V gene sequence: CDR1 LNHNV, CDR2 YYDKDF (reference sequence). The J segment lost 0 bases and the V segment lost 5 bases, leaving 1 base of the junction unmatched. The CDR3 loop spans 14 amino acids. This receptor was identified in a man aged 35 to 55 in good health and CMV-seropositive. The V gene is TRBV15, the J gene TRBJ1-5; 7 nucleotides match TRBD1. Material for sequencing was PBMCs. In DNA form, the CDR3 reads TGTGCCACCAGCCGGGACAGTAGCAATCAGCCCCAGCATTTT. Amino acids: CATSRDSSNQPQHF.